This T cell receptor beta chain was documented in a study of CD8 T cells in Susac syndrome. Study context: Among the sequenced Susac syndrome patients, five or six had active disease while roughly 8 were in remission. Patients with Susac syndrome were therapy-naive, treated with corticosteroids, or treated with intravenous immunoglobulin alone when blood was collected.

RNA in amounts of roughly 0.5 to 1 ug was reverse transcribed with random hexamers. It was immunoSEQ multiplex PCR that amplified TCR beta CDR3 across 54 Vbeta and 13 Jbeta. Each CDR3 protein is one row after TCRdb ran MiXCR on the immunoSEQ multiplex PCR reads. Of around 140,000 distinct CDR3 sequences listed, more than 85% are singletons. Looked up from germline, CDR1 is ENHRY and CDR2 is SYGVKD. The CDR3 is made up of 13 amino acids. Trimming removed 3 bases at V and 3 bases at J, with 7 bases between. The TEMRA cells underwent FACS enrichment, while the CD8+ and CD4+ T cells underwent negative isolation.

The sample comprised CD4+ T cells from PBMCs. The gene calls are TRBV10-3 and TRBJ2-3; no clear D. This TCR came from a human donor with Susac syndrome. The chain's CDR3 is CAISDRQTDTQYF. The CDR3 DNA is TGTGCCATCAGTGACCGGCAGACAGATACGCAGTATTTT.